The 29 T cell receptor beta chains below come from one sample, sequenced in a study of blood T cell repertoires in COVID-19. The table came from immunoSEQ multiplex PCR; TCRdb's copy has only in-frame clones and leaves some out. Of about 100,000 clones listed, around 84% are singletons. Sequenced input: peripheral blood. The receptors stem from a man aged 45-65 years with active or convalescent COVID-19.

V and J are TRBV7-9 and TRBJ2-5; 10 bases fit TRBD1. From germline, CDR1 is SEHNR and CDR2 FQNEAQ (reference sequence). The length of the CDR3 is 16 residues. The V gene end was trimmed by 5 bases and the J gene end by 5 bases; junction bases not matched to a gene: 11. For the CDR3, the DNA is TGTGCCAGCAGCCCCATTGACAGGGGGCGCTTGGAGACCCAGTACTTC. Encoded protein: CASSPIDRGRLETQYF.

The chain combines TRBV11-2 with TRBJ2-7, with 11 bases matching TRBD2. This CDR3 is built from 15 residues. The germline CDR1 and CDR2 sequences are SGHAT and FQNNGV. V gave up 2 bases and J gave up 3 bases; unmatched junction bases: 3. The CDR3 sequence: CASSLYTSGGYEQYF. CDR3 DNA: TGTGCCAGCAGCTTATATACTAGCGGGGGCTACGAGCAGTACTTC. Combining the CDR3 with reference TRBV11-2 and TRBJ2-7 gives the whole variable domain EAGVAQSPRYKIIEKRQSVAFWCNPISGHATLYWYQQILGQGPKLLIQFQNNGVVDDSQLPKDRFSAERLKGVDSTLKIQPAKLEDSAVYLCASSLYTSGGYEQYFGPGTRLTVT.

J is TRBJ1-1 and V is TRBV28; D is unresolved. Germline values: CDR1 MDHEN, CDR2 SYDVKM. V shed 2 bases and J shed 8 bases, with 12 bases lying between them. The CDR3 spans 13 residues. The CDR3 loop is CASSLGSRAEAFF. The CDR3 DNA reads as TGTGCCAGCAGTTTAGGGAGTAGGGCCGAAGCTTTCTTT.

The chain couples TRBV7-9 to TRBJ2-2, with D possibly matching TRBD1 (5 bases). The CDR3 spans 16 residues. Germline lookup yields CDR1 SEHNR and CDR2 FQNEAQ (reference sequence). V shed 5 bases and J shed 6 bases, with 19 bases lying between them. The CDR3 sequence: CASSPTSGIWAGELFF. The CDR3 nucleotides read TGTGCCAGCAGCCCGACCTCAGGGATATGGGCCGGGGAGCTGTTTTTT.

The rearrangement uses TRBV6-5 and TRBJ1-2; 8 positions match TRBD1. Trimming cost V 5 bases and J 4 bases; bases outside gene matches: 6. Germline CDR1 is MNHEY and CDR2 is SVGAGI. The CDR3 is made up of 14 amino acids. The CDR3 region is CASSTPGGLYGYTF. CDR3 sequence (DNA): TGTGCCAGCAGTACCCCAGGGGGCCTCTATGGCTACACCTTC.

V and J are TRBV3-1 (or the pseudogene TRBV3-2) and TRBJ1-5; D uncertain. This CDR3 comprises 14 residues. Germline V gene data show CDR1 as LGHDT and CDR2 as YNNKEL (reference sequence). Trimming removed 3 bases from V and 3 bases from J, with 9 bases in between. The CDR3 nucleotides read TGTGCCAGCAGCCAGGGCCAGGCCAATCAGCCCCAGCATTTT. Translated, it gives CASSQGQANQPQHF.

This sequence joins TRBV7-2 and TRBJ2-3; D call uncertain. The CDR3 has 14 residues. Trimming took 5 bases from V and 2 from J, leaving 11 bases between them. CDR1 and CDR2 from the germline V gene are SGHTA and FQGNSA. Here the CDR3 reads CASSQQRDTDTQYF. CDR3 DNA: TGTGCCAGCAGCCAGCAGCGTGACACAGATACGCAGTATTTT.

The chain is built from TRBV19 and TRBJ2-1; TRBD1 is a possible D gene (5 bases). The CDR3 loop spans 15 amino acids. V was trimmed by 1 base and J by 6 bases, leaving 13 bases between them. Germline assignment: CDR1 LNHDA and CDR2 SQIVND (reference sequence). CDR3 nucleotides: TGTGCCAGTAGTATAGGCGGACATTTTGGCAATGAGCAGTTCTTC. Translated, it gives CASSIGGHFGNEQFF.

This clone was detected a few times. CDR3 sequence: CASSSSYYYGYTF. CDR3 nucleotide sequence: TGTGCCAGCAGTTCCTCGTATTACTATGGCTACACCTTC. The chain links TRBV6-1 to TRBJ1-2; no clear D gene. The CDR3 runs 13 residues. CDR1 is MNHNS, CDR2 SASEGT, per germline. V was clipped by 5 bases and J by 3 bases, with 10 bases between them.

This chain links TRBV11-2 with TRBJ1-3; D is perhaps TRBD1 (5 bases). V lost 5 bases and J lost 0, with 11 bases in between. The CDR3 is 15 amino acids. CDR1 and CDR2 from the germline V gene are SGHAT and FQNNGV. CDR3 in DNA: TGTGCCAGCAGCGACAGTTGGGACTCTGGAAACACCATATATTTT. It yields the protein CASSDSWDSGNTIYF.

The rearrangement uses TRBV19 and TRBJ1-5; 7 positions match TRBD1. CDR1 is LNHDA and CDR2 is SQIVND in the germline V gene (reference sequence). The CDR3 covers 15 residues. V shed 6 bases, J shed 5 bases, and the junction held 10 bases outside the gene matches. CDR3 sequence reads: CASRVSLGGDQPQHF. CDR3 bases: TGTGCCAGTAGAGTATCGTTAGGGGGCGATCAGCCCCAGCATTTT.

The chain employs TRBV15 and TRBJ2-1, with D possibly TRBD2 on 5 matching bases. This CDR3 has 16 residues. V gave up 1 base and J gave up 0 bases, with 10 bases separating them. Germline V lookup: CDR1 LNHNV, CDR2 YYDKDF (reference sequence). The CDR3 bases are TGTGCCACCAGCAGAGTCCGGGGAAGCTCCTACAATGAGCAGTTCTTC. Protein: CATSRVRGSSYNEQFF.

The chain employs TRBV4-1 and TRBJ2-7; a weak D match, TRBD1 (6 bases). Trimming removed 0 bases from V and 3 bases from J, with 12 bases in between. CDR3 length: 15 residues. Germline-derived CDR1 and CDR2 are MGHRA and YSYEKL. The CDR3 sequence: CASSQDNRVSYEQYV. The CDR3 DNA is TGCGCCAGCAGCCAAGATAACAGGGTTAGCTACGAGCAGTACGTC.

The V and J genes are TRBV21-1 and TRBJ1-6; TRBD1 was called by the table and not checked on the DNA. TRBV21-1 is classified as a pseudogene. This CDR3 has 15 amino acids. The CDR3 coding sequence is TGTGCCAGCGACCAACAGGGGGCGCGGAATTCACCCCTCCACTTT. Translation: CASDQQGARNSPLHF.

The V gene is TRBV30, the J gene TRBJ1-1; no definite D call. Trimming removed 4 bases at V and 7 bases at J, with 16 bases between. The CDR3 consists of 13 residues. Germline V CDR1 and CDR2: GTSNPN, SVGIG (reference sequence). The CDR3 here is CAWTRGVQSEAFF. The CDR3 coding sequence is TGTGCCTGGACTCGCGGGGTTCAAAGTGAAGCTTTCTTT.

The genes are TRBV5-1 and TRBJ2-5; 7 bases align to TRBD2. The CDR3 consists of 16 residues. After removal of 1 base from V and 2 bases from J, the junction contained 8 bases not matched to a gene. Germline values: CDR1 SGHRS, CDR2 YFSETQ. The CDR3 region has the DNA TGCGCCAGCAGCTTGTCGTCTAGCGGAGTACAAGAGACCCAGTACTTC. As protein: CASSLSSSGVQETQYF.

This clone was found once. The chain couples TRBV7-6 to TRBJ2-5, with TRBD1 identical over 11 bases. There are 15 residues in the CDR3. V shed 5 bases, J shed 5 bases, and the junction held 7 bases outside the gene matches. The germline CDR1 and CDR2 sequences are SGHVS and FNYEAQ. The CDR3 nucleotides are TGTGCCAGCAGCACTGGACAGGGGGCGCGGGAGACCCAGTACTTC. Its protein product is CASSTGQGARETQYF. Full variable domain (outside the CDR3, taken from reference TRBV7-6 and TRBJ2-5): GAGVSQSPRYKVTKRGQDVALRCDPISGHVSLYWYRQALGQGPEFLTYFNYEAQQDKSGLPNDRFSAERPEGSISTLTIQRTEQRDSAMYRCASSTGQGARETQYFGPGTRLLVL.

The chain combines TRBV5-1 with TRBJ2-2, with D unresolved. Trimming pared 0 bases from V and 6 bases from J, leaving 15 bases between. Germline V gene lookup returns CDR1 SGHRS and CDR2 YFSETQ. This CDR3 contains 16 residues. The CDR3 protein is CASSLVVTPTAGELFF. In DNA form, the CDR3 reads TGCGCCAGCAGCTTGGTGGTGACTCCGACGGCCGGGGAGCTGTTTTTT.

J is TRBJ1-1 and V is TRBV24-1; D unclear. V lost 4 bases and J lost 6, with 5 bases in between. CDR1 and CDR2 (germline): KGHDR, SFDVKD. This CDR3 has 11 residues. The CDR3, as DNA: TGTGCCACCAGTGAGGGCGCTGAAGCTTTCTTT. As protein: CATSEGAEAFF.

This chain uses TRBV28 with TRBJ1-4; D is undetermined. V was cut by 3 bases and J by 0 bases, with 11 bases left in between. The CDR3 sequence is 16 residues long. Germline CDR1 MDHEN, CDR2 SYDVKM. DNA for the CDR3: TGTGCCAGCAGTTTTGGACTGCCTGCAACTAATGAAAAACTGTTTTTT. This gives the protein CASSFGLPATNEKLFF.

The CDR3 DNA sequence: TGTGCCAGCACCCTGCAGGGGGCGAACTATGGCTACACCTTC. It is translated as CASTLQGANYGYTF. The chain couples TRBV28 to TRBJ1-2; 8 positions agree with TRBD1. V gave up 7 bases and J gave up 2 bases; unmatched junction bases: 6. The CDR3 is 14 amino acids. Germline V gene sequence: CDR1 MDHEN, CDR2 SYDVKM.

The chain is built from TRBV28 and TRBJ1-2; 12 bases are shared with TRBD1. Germline CDR1 MDHEN, CDR2 SYDVKM. V dropped 10 bases and J dropped 5; count of bases not matched to a gene: 20. CDR3 length: 18 residues. DNA for the CDR3: TGTGCCATCCCACGTACCGGGACAGGGGGCGACTCCGCTTATGGCTACACCTTC. It specifies CAIPRTGTGGDSAYGYTF.

The sample holds one count of this clone. The chain couples TRBV4-2 to TRBJ2-3; D may be TRBD2 (6 bases). The germline V gene has CDR1 LGHNA and CDR2 YNFKEQ. This CDR3 is 15 amino acids long. Trimming left V 0 bases short and J 0 bases short, with 7 bases between. The CDR3 nucleotides are TGTGCCAGCAGCCAAGAACGGGGGAGCACAGATACGCAGTATTTT. Translating gives CASSQERGSTDTQYF.

This sequence joins TRBV6-5 and TRBJ2-3, with 7 bases matching TRBD1. The CDR3 is 15 amino acids. The germline V gene encodes CDR1 MNHEY and CDR2 SVGAGI. V lost 6 bases, J lost 2 bases, and 8 bases stayed unmatched. CDR3 sequence: CASSPGTALTDTQYF. CDR3 coding DNA: TGTGCCAGCAGCCCCGGGACAGCCCTCACAGATACGCAGTATTTT.

V is TRBV7-2 and J is TRBJ1-1, with D unclear. CDR3 length equals 11 residues. CDR1 and CDR2 from the germline V gene are SGHTA and FQGNSA. V lost 6 bases and J 3 bases, leaving 5 bases between the germline ends. The CDR3 DNA follows: TGTGCCAGCAGATCGTACACTGAAGCTTTCTTT. Translating it yields CASRSYTEAFF. Looking up the rest from reference TRBV7-2 and TRBJ1-1 gives the full variable domain: GAGVSQSPSNKVTEKGKDVELRCDPISGHTALYWYRQSLGQGLEFLIYFQGNSAPDKSGLPSDRFSAERTGGSVSTLTIQRTQQEDSAVYLCASRSYTEAFFGQGTRLTVV.

V is TRBV6-5 and J is TRBJ2-2; D perhaps matches TRBD2 (5 bases). The V and J ends lost 8 bases and 2 bases respectively, with 12 bases between them. This CDR3 contains 14 residues. Germline-derived CDR1 and CDR2 are MNHEY and SVGAGI. CDR3 DNA: TGTGCCAGCCGTAACGAGGGAAACACCGGGGAGCTGTTTTTT. It codes for CASRNEGNTGELFF.

The chain uses TRBV6-2 or TRBV6-3 and TRBJ1-5; 10 nucleotides line up with TRBD1. The CDR3 covers 16 residues. Looked up from germline, CDR1 is MNHEY and CDR2 is SVGEGT. V trimming: 2 bases; J trimming: 0 bases; junction bases outside the gene matches: 1. Written as DNA, the CDR3 is TGTGCCAGCAGTTACCGACAGGGGGCTAGCAATCAGCCCCAGCATTTT. This sequence encodes CASSYRQGASNQPQHF.

This rearrangement joins TRBV7-2 to TRBJ1-2; D is uncertain. The CDR3 spans 18 residues. CDR1 and CDR2 (germline): SGHTA, FQGNSA. Trimming removed 6 bases at V and 5 bases at J, with 28 bases between. CDR3 in amino acids: CASSTIRDPSKTPYGYTF. The CDR3 DNA is TGTGCCAGCAGTACTATTCGGGATCCCTCAAAAACCCCTTATGGCTACACCTTC.

This chain connects TRBV5-1 to TRBJ2-7; 15 positions agree with TRBD2. V was pared by 4 bases and J by 3 bases, with 5 bases of the junction left unmatched. The CDR3 extends over 16 amino acids. Germline V gene lookup returns CDR1 SGHRS and CDR2 YFSETQ. The CDR3 DNA follows: TGCGCCAGCAGCCCTGGACTAGCGGGGGGGGTCTACGAGCAGTACTTC. It is translated as CASSPGLAGGVYEQYF. The whole variable domain, filled in from reference TRBV5-1 and TRBJ2-7, reads KAGVTQTPRYLIKTRGQQVTLSCSPISGHRSVSWYQQTPGQGLQFLFEYFSETQRNKGNFPGRFSGRQFSNSRSEMNVSTLELGDSALYLCASSPGLAGGVYEQYFGPGTRLTVT.